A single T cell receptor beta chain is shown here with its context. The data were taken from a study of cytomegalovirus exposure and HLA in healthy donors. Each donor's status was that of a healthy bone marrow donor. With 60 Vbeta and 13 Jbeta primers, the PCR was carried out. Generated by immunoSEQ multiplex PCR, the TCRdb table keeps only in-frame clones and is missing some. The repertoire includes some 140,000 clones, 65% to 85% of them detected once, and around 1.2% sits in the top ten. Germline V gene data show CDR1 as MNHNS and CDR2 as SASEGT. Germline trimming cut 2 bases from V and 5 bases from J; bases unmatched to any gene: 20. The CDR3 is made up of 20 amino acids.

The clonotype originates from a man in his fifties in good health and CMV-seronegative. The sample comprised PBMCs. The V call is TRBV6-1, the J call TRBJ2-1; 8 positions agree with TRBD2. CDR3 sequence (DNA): TGTGCCAGCAGTGAATCATGGTACCCGTTCGTGCGGGAGGCCAACAATGAGCAGTTCTTC. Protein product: CASSESWYPFVREANNEQFF.